A single sample gave rise to the 26 T cell receptor beta chains below, sequenced in a study of T cell repertoires in cytomegalovirus infection. TCRdb itself ran the reads through MiXCR, one entry per CDR3 protein. The sample carries a few hundred thousand distinct CDR3 sequences, roughly 13% recorded once. The sequencing input was PBMCs. All receptors derive from a human donor in good health (CMV status not recorded). Some clones in this sample may be carry-over from other donors' samples.

This clonotype has only a few counts. The CDR3 nucleotides are TGTGCCAGCAGCTTAACAGGGGGACAGATCTATGGCTACACCTTC. Translating gives CASSLTGGQIYGYTF. The V gene is TRBV7-3, the J gene TRBJ1-2, with TRBD1 identical over 7 bases. Looked up from germline, CDR1 is SGHTA and CDR2 is FQGTGA. Unmatched junction bases numbered 5, after V lost 0 bases and J lost 4 bases. This CDR3 contains 15 residues.

This clonotype occurred many times. V gene TRBV7-8 combines with J gene TRBJ2-2, with D tentatively TRBD1 (6 bases). The CDR3 covers 13 residues. The V gene's germline CDR1 is SGHVS and CDR2 FQNEAQ. V lost 5 bases, J lost 4 bases, and 8 bases lay in between. The CDR3, as DNA: TGTGCCAGCAGCGTGGACAGCACCGGGGAGCTGTTTTTT. Its translation: CASSVDSTGELFF.

This clonotype was picked up many times. V is TRBV3-1 and J is TRBJ2-7, with 10 bases aligning to TRBD2. There are 16 residues in the CDR3. CDR1 and CDR2 (germline): LGHDT, YNNKEL (reference sequence). Trimming removed 2 bases from V and 3 bases from J; junction bases left unmatched: 7. In DNA, the CDR3 is TGTGCCAGCAGCCAATGGACCAGCGGGGGGGACTACGAGCAGTACTTC. Its translation: CASSQWTSGGDYEQYF.

This clonotype was recorded a few times. This sequence joins TRBV10-3 and TRBJ2-1; TRBD1 agrees at 8 bases. Germline V CDR1 and CDR2: ENHRY, SYGVKD. CDR3 length: 14 residues. V lost 4 bases and J lost 10; bases outside the gene matches: 9. CDR3 sequence (DNA): TGTGCCATCAGTGGGACAGGGCCAGGAATGGAGCAGTTCTTC. Translating gives CAISGTGPGMEQFF.

The sample holds many counts of this clonotype. As DNA, the CDR3 is TGTGCCACCAGTCAAAGTACCGGGGAGCTGTTTTTT. Encoded protein: CATSQSTGELFF. The chain recombines TRBV24-1 with TRBJ2-2, with unresolved D. The CDR3 runs 12 residues. Trimming shortened V by 6 bases and J by 5 bases, and 6 bases separated the two germline ends. The germline gives CDR1 KGHDR, CDR2 SFDVKD.

A note on this clonotype: This may stem from a read error, because a much larger clone lies one nucleotide away. The chain uses TRBV5-6 and TRBJ2-7, with D possibly matching TRBD2 (7 bases). The CDR3 sequence is 15 residues long. Per the germline V gene, CDR1 is SGHDT and CDR2 is YYEEEE. The CDR3 is CASSFRGAGSYEQHF. DNA for the CDR3: TGTGCCAGCAGCTTCAGGGGAGCGGGGTCCTACGAGCAGCACTTC.

This clonotype was counted at least ten times. The V gene is TRBV7-2, the J gene TRBJ1-1; TRBD1 aligns across 10 bases. The germline CDR1 and CDR2 sequences are SGHTA and FQGNSA. The CDR3 sequence is 16 residues long. The J segment lost 5 bases and the V segment lost 4 bases, leaving 10 bases of the junction unmatched. The CDR3 DNA reads TGTGCCAGCAGCTCACAGATTCGGACAGGGGGGACTGAAGCTTTCTTT. Encoded protein: CASSSQIRTGGTEAFF. The whole variable domain, remainder taken from reference TRBV7-2 and TRBJ1-1, is GAGVSQSPSNKVTEKGKDVELRCDPISGHTALYWYRQSLGQGLEFLIYFQGNSAPDKSGLPSDRFSAERTGGSVSTLTIQRTQQEDSAVYLCASSSQIRTGGTEAFFGQGTRLTVV.

This clonotype was seen more than once but under ten times. The chain combines TRBV5-1 with TRBJ1-5, with 7 bases matching TRBD1. With 0 bases clipped from V and 9 bases from J, the junction kept 3 bases outside the gene matches. CDR1 and CDR2 from the germline V gene are SGHRS and YFSETQ. This CDR3 has 13 residues. CDR3 nucleotides: TGCGCCAGCAGCTTGGAGGGGGACAGGCCCCAGCATTTT. This codes for CASSLEGDRPQHF.

Comment on this clonotype: This may arise from a read error, as a much more abundant clone is one base away. The genes are TRBV6-2 or TRBV6-3 and TRBJ2-5; possible D gene TRBD2, 5 bases. Germline V gene sequence: CDR1 MNHEY, CDR2 SVGEGT. The CDR3 is 16 amino acids. CDR3 coding DNA: TGTGTCAGCAGCACCATTGGAGGACCCCTTCAAGAGACCCAGTACTTC. Translating it yields CVSSTIGGPLQETQYF.

This clonotype has at least ten counts. The chain combines TRBV11-2 with TRBJ2-7; no firm D call. The CDR3 contains 14 residues. CDR1 and CDR2 (germline): SGHAT, FQNNGV. Between the trimmed V and J ends, which lost 5 bases and 2 bases, there was a span of 13 bases. In nucleotides, the CDR3 is TGTGCCAGCAGCATTAGTTACAAGACCTACGAGCAGTACTTC. Translation: CASSISYKTYEQYF.

There are many counts of this clonotype. The chain has TRBV7-2 and TRBJ2-1; D unclear. Germline V gene data show CDR1 as SGHTA and CDR2 as FQGNSA. V was pared by 4 bases and J by 5 bases, with 12 bases between. The CDR3 is 14 residues long. The CDR3 loop reads CASSSRTEHNEQFF. CDR3 nucleotides: TGTGCCAGCAGCTCGAGGACCGAGCACAATGAGCAGTTCTTC. Together with reference TRBV7-2 and TRBJ2-1, the CDR3 gives the full variable domain: GAGVSQSPSNKVTEKGKDVELRCDPISGHTALYWYRQSLGQGLEFLIYFQGNSAPDKSGLPSDRFSAERTGGSVSTLTIQRTQQEDSAVYLCASSSRTEHNEQFFGPGTRLTVL.

The V and J genes are TRBV6-5 and TRBJ2-2; no reliable D call. From germline, CDR1 is MNHEY and CDR2 SVGAGI. Trimming removed 2 bases from V and 1 base from J, with 8 bases in between. The CDR3 covers 15 residues. CDR3 nucleotide sequence: TGTGCCAGCAGTTACGACCCCCTGAACACCGGGGAGCTGTTTTTT. Translating it yields CASSYDPLNTGELFF.

This clonotype occurred many times. The chain employs TRBV6-1 and TRBJ2-5; D perhaps matches TRBD2 (6 bases). From germline, CDR1 is MNHNS and CDR2 SASEGT. CDR3 length: 15 residues. V lost 5 bases to trimming and J lost 1 base, with 14 bases between them. CDR3 coding DNA: TGTGCCAGCAGTTTCCGGGACGGGAGCCAAGAGACCCAGTACTTC. It is translated as CASSFRDGSQETQYF.

The chain employs TRBV29-1 and TRBJ2-1; TRBD2 agrees at 16 bases. The V gene's germline CDR1 is SQVTM and CDR2 ANQGSEA. The CDR3 totals 20 residues. V trimming: 0 bases; J trimming: 0 bases; junction bases outside the gene matches: 8. As DNA, the CDR3 is TGCAGCGTTGAAGATCTGGGACTAGCGGGAGGGCCAAGCTCCTACAATGAGCAGTTCTTC. It encodes CSVEDLGLAGGPSSYNEQFF.

The chain has TRBV5-3 and TRBJ2-5; 11 positions match TRBD1. TRBV5-3 has ORF status, its function being uncertain. After removal of 8 bases from V and 4 bases from J, the junction contained 7 bases not matched to a gene. The CDR3 is 14 amino acids. CDR3 amino acids: CASSRTGGLETQYF. The CDR3 nucleotides read TGTGCCAGCAGCCGGACAGGGGGCCTAGAGACCCAGTACTTC.

The chain couples TRBV9 to TRBJ1-1, with TRBD1 as a possible D gene (6 bases). The CDR3 is 16 residues long. Per the germline V gene, CDR1 is SGDLS and CDR2 is YYNGEE. V dropped 1 base and J dropped 1 base, with 14 bases sitting between them. The CDR3 DNA reads as TGTGCCAGCAGCGTATCCTTGGGACAAAAGAACACTGAAGCTTTCTTT. Its protein is CASSVSLGQKNTEAFF. The variable domain in full, completed from reference TRBV9 and TRBJ1-1, reads DSGVTQTPKHLITATGQRVTLRCSPRSGDLSVYWYQQSLDQGLQFLIQYYNGEERAKGNILERFSAQQFPDLHSELNLSSLELGDSALYFCASSVSLGQKNTEAFFGQGTRLTVV.

This clonotype appeared a few times. V is TRBV5-5 and J is TRBJ2-2, with 7 positions matching TRBD2. Germline lookup yields CDR1 SGHKS and CDR2 YYEKEE (reference sequence). This CDR3 is built from 15 residues. V trimming: 2 bases; J trimming: 2 bases; junction bases outside the gene matches: 3. CDR3 protein: CASSFGTTNTGELFF. The CDR3 DNA reads as TGTGCCAGCAGCTTTGGGACTACAAACACCGGGGAGCTGTTTTTT.

A word on this clonotype: A read error may be the cause here, since a much bigger clone is one base away. V usage is TRBV12-3 or TRBV12-4 and J usage is TRBJ1-2; D perhaps matches TRBD1 (5 bases). V was cut by 5 bases and J by 4 bases, with 14 bases left in between. The CDR3 runs to 14 residues. The CDR3 nucleotides are TGTGCCAGCAGTCCCCCCGGGGCAGCCTATGGCTACACCTTC. Its protein product is CASSPPGAAYGYTF.

The chain employs TRBV7-9 and TRBJ1-1; no firm D call. Trimming took 0 bases from V and 11 from J, leaving 13 bases between them. From germline, CDR1 is SEHNR and CDR2 FQNEAQ (reference sequence). The CDR3 is 13 amino acids. For the CDR3, the DNA is TGTGCCAGCAGCTTAGCGGGAGCCGGAGAGGCTTTCTTT. Protein: CASSLAGAGEAFF.

This clonotype was picked up many times. The chain recombines TRBV20-1 with TRBJ2-3; D is unresolved. The CDR3 is made up of 14 amino acids. With 6 bases removed from V and 0 bases from J, the gap between germline ends came to 13 bases. Germline V gives CDR1 DFQATT, CDR2 SNEGSKA (reference sequence). CDR3 residues: CSASRSSSTDTQYF. The CDR3 bases are TGCAGTGCCTCGAGGTCTTCTAGCACAGATACGCAGTATTTT.

The V and J genes are TRBV25-1 and TRBJ2-5; D assignment may be TRBD1 or TRBD2 (6 bases each). V dropped 0 bases and J dropped 5 bases, with 19 bases sitting between them. Per the germline V gene, CDR1 is MGHDK and CDR2 is SYGVNS. CDR3 length: 17 amino acids. The CDR3 coding sequence is TGTGCCAGCAGTGAATACGGCCCGGGGGCTAAGTTGGAGACCCAGTACTTC. Translation gives CASSEYGPGAKLETQYF.

This clonotype was recorded many times. This sequence joins TRBV11-2 and TRBJ1-1; 7 bases fit TRBD1. The germline V gene has CDR1 SGHAT and CDR2 FQNNGV. The CDR3 totals 17 residues. The V gene end was trimmed by 3 bases and the J gene end by 0 bases; junction bases not matched to a gene: 10. CDR3 DNA sequence: TGTGCCAGCAGCTTTAGGGGGCGTGGGGGTTTGAACACTGAAGCTTTCTTT. This gives the protein CASSFRGRGGLNTEAFF.

The chain has TRBV7-9 and TRBJ2-5; 8 bases line up with TRBD1. Per germline, CDR1 SEHNR and CDR2 FQNEAQ (reference sequence). J was trimmed by 4 bases and V by 4 bases; bases with no gene match: 8. The CDR3 sequence is 15 residues long. The CDR3 loop is CASSSGQVAGETQYF. CDR3 coding DNA: TGTGCCAGCAGCTCGGGACAGGTCGCAGGAGAGACCCAGTACTTC.

Many counts were recorded for this clonotype. The chain recombines TRBV7-2 with TRBJ2-1; weak D call: TRBD2 (5 bases). V gave up 5 bases and J gave up 0 bases, with 11 bases separating them. Germline V gene lookup returns CDR1 SGHTA and CDR2 FQGNSA. This CDR3 comprises 15 residues. The CDR3 region has the DNA TGTGCCAGCAGCCAGGACTTGAGCTCCTACAATGAGCAGTTCTTC. Its protein is CASSQDLSSYNEQFF.

This chain joins TRBV2 and TRBJ2-1, with 8 bases fitting TRBD2. V lost 2 bases and J lost 12; bases outside the gene matches: 3. Germline V gives CDR1 SNHLY, CDR2 FYNNEI. This CDR3 is built from 12 residues. The CDR3: CASSERGGRQFF. In DNA form, the CDR3 reads TGTGCCAGCAGTGAACGGGGGGGGCGGCAGTTCTTC.

This clonotype was counted between two and nine times. The chain couples TRBV4-2 to TRBJ1-6; D possibly corresponds to TRBD1 (5 bases). The CDR3 has 15 amino acids. Per germline, CDR1 LGHNA and CDR2 YNFKEQ. The V gene lost 4 bases and the J gene lost 10 bases, with 17 bases spanning the gap. CDR3 sequence: CASSLLGDGGSPLHF. CDR3 nucleotides: TGTGCCAGCAGCCTTCTCGGGGACGGGGGATCACCCCTCCACTTT.